The 10 T cell receptor beta chains below all came from one sample that was sequenced in a study of graft-versus-host responses after intestinal transplantation. The antigens for these receptors are not known. Here immunoSEQ multiplex PCR was the method, and the copy in TCRdb shows in-frame clones only, minus some. The data show 90,000 to 150,000 clones, around 93% seen once. The source material was unstimulated CD4+ T cells sorted from spleen or lymph node cells, sampled before intestinal transplant. These receptors all come from a human donor who received an intestinal transplant.

V gene TRBV30 combines with J gene TRBJ2-7; 7 nucleotides line up with TRBD1. The ends lost 2 bases at V and 6 bases at J; junction bases unmatched: 10. CDR3 length: 14 residues. CDR1 and CDR2 (germline): GTSNPN, SVGIG (reference sequence). The CDR3: CAWSPRTGLGEQYF. The CDR3 nucleotides read TGTGCCTGGAGTCCCCGGACAGGTTTGGGCGAGCAGTACTTC.

A few counts support this clone. The chain recombines TRBV5-6 with TRBJ2-7; 7 positions agree with TRBD2. Trimming cost V 5 bases and J 3 bases; bases outside gene matches: 11. From germline, CDR1 is SGHDT and CDR2 YYEEEE. The CDR3 is made up of 15 amino acids. The CDR3 loop reads CASRRGIQSNYEQYF. In DNA, the CDR3 is TGTGCCAGCAGGCGGGGGATACAGTCGAACTACGAGCAGTACTTC. The full variable domain, rest sourced from reference TRBV5-6 and TRBJ2-7, is DAGVTQSPTHLIKTRGQQVTLRCSPKSGHDTVSWYQQALGQGPQFIFQYYEEEERQRGNFPDRFSGHQFPNYSSELNVNALLLGDSALYLCASRRGIQSNYEQYFGPGTRLTVT.

J is TRBJ2-7 and V is TRBV5-1; 11 bases are shared with TRBD1. Trimming removed 4 bases from V and 7 bases from J; junction bases left unmatched: 7. The CDR3 consists of 14 residues. Germline-derived CDR1 and CDR2 are SGHRS and YFSETQ. The CDR3 protein is CASSTRDRGREQYF. The CDR3 bases are TGCGCCAGCAGCACCCGGGACAGGGGGAGGGAGCAGTACTTC.

The chain carries TRBV9 and TRBJ2-2, with TRBD1 as a possible D gene (6 bases). This CDR3 is 16 amino acids long. Trimming took 0 bases from V and 3 from J, leaving 12 bases between them. The germline CDR1 and CDR2 sequences are SGDLS and YYNGEE. Here the CDR3 DNA reads TGTGCCAGCAGCGTAGCTTCGGACAGCTACACCGGGGAGCTGTTTTTT. This encodes CASSVASDSYTGELFF.

The rearrangement uses TRBV28 and TRBJ2-3; TRBD2 matches 8 bases. The V segment lost 3 bases and the J segment 1 base; nucleotides outside the gene matches: 3. From germline, CDR1 is MDHEN and CDR2 SYDVKM. The CDR3 runs to 15 residues. CDR3 sequence: CASSLLGLGTDTQYF. The CDR3 coding sequence is TGTGCCAGCAGTTTGCTGGGACTAGGCACAGATACGCAGTATTTT.

This clone has only one observation. This sequence joins TRBV6-1 and TRBJ2-7; 9 bases fit TRBD2. There are 17 residues in the CDR3. The ends lost 2 bases at V and 0 bases at J; junction bases unmatched: 8. Looked up from germline, CDR1 is MNHNS and CDR2 is SASEGT. The DNA for the CDR3 is TGTGCCAGCAGTGAAAGAATAGCGGGAGCTCTCTCCTACGAGCAGTACTTC. Its translation is CASSERIAGALSYEQYF.

The chain links TRBV6-5 to TRBJ1-2; D uncertain. V was pared by 4 bases and J by 6 bases, with 12 bases between. The CDR3 sequence is 13 residues long. Germline assignment: CDR1 MNHEY and CDR2 SVGAGI. The CDR3 loop is CASSFLREDGYTF. The CDR3 DNA follows: TGTGCCAGCAGTTTTCTCCGGGAGGATGGCTACACCTTC.

The rearrangement joins TRBV28 to TRBJ1-2; TRBD1 matches at 9 bases. Germline loops: CDR1 MDHEN, CDR2 SYDVKM. This CDR3 comprises 16 residues. V trimming: 3 bases; J trimming: 7 bases; junction bases outside the gene matches: 12. CDR3 sequence: CASSLVGNRGPFGYTF. CDR3 DNA sequence: TGTGCCAGCAGTTTGGTCGGAAACAGGGGGCCCTTTGGCTACACCTTC.

The rearrangement links TRBV19 to TRBJ2-5; D is possibly TRBD2 (6 bases). This CDR3 has 15 amino acids. Germline values: CDR1 LNHDA, CDR2 SQIVND (reference sequence). Trimming removed 6 bases from V and 7 bases from J, with 21 bases in between. The CDR3 DNA reads as TGTGCCAGTAGCCTGGACCTAGCGACGGCTCGGACCCAGTACTTC. This encodes CASSLDLATARTQYF. Looking up the rest from reference TRBV19 and TRBJ2-5 gives the full variable domain: DGGITQSPKYLFRKEGQNVTLSCEQNLNHDAMYWYRQDPGQGLRLIYYSQIVNDFQKGDIAEGYSVSREKKESFPLTVTSAQKNPTAFYLCASSLDLATARTQYFGPGTRLLVL.

The chain employs TRBV5-1 and TRBJ2-5; weak D call: TRBD1 (6 bases). Germline-derived CDR1 and CDR2 are SGHRS and YFSETQ. The CDR3 has 14 amino acids. The V end was cut by 4 bases, the J end by 1 base, with 11 bases between. In nucleotides, the CDR3 is TGCGCCAGCAGCGCAGGGGACACCCAAGAGACCCAGTACTTC. Translating gives CASSAGDTQETQYF.